This TCR beta chain came from a study of T-cell memory formation after mild COVID-19. Regarding the study as a whole: Clones that shrank (day 15 to 85) were balanced CD4/CD8, whereas later expanders leaned CD4+.

TCRdb fed the 5' RACE reads into MiXCR, producing one record per CDR3 protein. The table has 470,000 or so distinct CDR3 sequences, about 20% seen once. V gave up 7 bases and J gave up 4 bases; unmatched junction bases: 7. The CDR3 contains 15 residues. Germline V gene lookup returns CDR1 MNHNS and CDR2 SASEGT. As concerns this clonotype: The antigen remains undetermined.

The V call is TRBV6-1, the J call TRBJ2-2; 9 bases line up with TRBD1. The sequenced sample consisted of PBMCs or a T cell subset sorted from them (not recorded which). The origin of this receptor is an adult woman who had mild COVID-19 (a few samples of this study predate the infection). Cell type and time point are not known. CDR3 amino acids: CASTGQGPGTGELFF. DNA for the CDR3: TGTGCCAGCACCGGACAGGGGCCAGGCACCGGGGAGCTGTTTTTT.